A selection of T cell receptor beta chains follows, all from one sample in a study of blood T cell repertoires in COVID-19. Generated by immunoSEQ multiplex PCR, the TCRdb table keeps only in-frame clones and is missing some. Of more than 45,000 clones in the sample, over 80% were seen once. The sequenced material came from peripheral blood. These TCRs come from a man older than 75 in a cohort sampled during active COVID-19. Each CDR3 is given with its conserved first and last residue. Fields, in order: V gene, CDR3 protein.

>TRBV5-1
CASSLDPGKTQYF
>TRBV15
CATSRDRAGSYNEQFF
>TRBV6-2/TRBV6-3
CASSKTGGPIVEQFF
>TRBV7-9
CASSLGTGVQEQYF
>TRBV29-1
CSAGSRAEAFF
>TRBV4-1
CASSQGNPSPGTGFRGYTF
>TRBV19
CASTVGRETGELFF
>TRBV5-1
CASSWGTSGRTGEQYF
>TRBV18
CASSPPGRAGEQFF
>TRBV18
CASSPRSGTGGSYEQYF
>TRBV28
CASSLTPRAREQYF
>TRBV2
CATMIDRVNEKLFF
>TRBV12-5
CASGPGQGRADTQYF
>TRBV29-1
CSAPGDRGLNEQFF
>TRBV12-5
CASGLVAPGRLDYNEQFF
>TRBV28
CASSQAGVPQETQYF
>TRBV18
CASSPGTGEEQYF
>TRBV27
CASILSRNHDEQFF
>TRBV9
CASSVQASVKGTDTQYF
>TRBV29-1
CSVELSGPYEQYF
>TRBV7-9
CASSPSYRGRSSGTEAFF
>TRBV5-1
CASSASGTQETQYF
>TRBV5-1
CASSKGQGAAFF
>TRBV11-2
CASSMTGGEGRELFF
>TRBV7-9
CASSLGSSDTGELFF
>TRBV3-1/TRBV3-2
CASSLPGGEQYF
>TRBV6-2/TRBV6-3
CASSLSSGRAHEQFF
>TRBV7-8
CASRDRTGGGYTF
>TRBV10-3
CAISQTQRVTGELFF
>TRBV9
CASSVAGTGHYGYTF
>TRBV6-2/TRBV6-3
CASSYVTTTQPQHF
>TRBV23-1
CASIRTGQGIPLRSKNIQYF
>TRBV11-2
CASTPAPDRAAGAFF